These 28 T cell receptor beta chains share one sample of origin, sequenced in a study of blood T cells in healthy people across ages. Next came a second PCR, run for roughly 6 to 11 cycles, which used a sample-barcoded 5' primer along with a J-beta primer mix. TCRdb re-derived calls from the 5' RACE reads in MiXCR, one entry per CDR3 protein. The table shows about 780,000 distinct CDR3 sequences, with under 30% occurring only once. This same sample was also taken into another study, of T cells of mothers and their children.

Sequencing was done on a sample of blood. Receptor source: a boy between 5 and 17 years old in good health.

There are a few counts of this clonotype. V is TRBV4-1 and J is TRBJ2-1; no definite D call. This CDR3 comprises 14 residues. Germline values: CDR1 MGHRA, CDR2 YSYEKL. V was shortened by 4 bases and J by 4 bases, with 11 bases between the two germline ends. DNA of the CDR3: TGCGCCAGCAGCCTGAGAGCCCCTTACAATGAGCAGTTCTTC. Amino acid sequence: CASSLRAPYNEQFF.

A few counts support this clonotype. This sequence joins TRBV5-1 and TRBJ2-1, with a weak D call TRBD2 (7 bases). Germline CDR1 reads SGHRS; CDR2 reads YFSETQ. V lost 0 bases and J 7 bases, leaving 17 bases between the germline ends. CDR3 length: 16 amino acids. CDR3 in amino acids: CASSLAGGGGANEQFF. CDR3 DNA sequence: TGCGCCAGCAGCTTGGCCGGGGGCGGGGGAGCGAATGAGCAGTTCTTC.

This clonotype showed up just a few times. The chain is built from TRBV19 and TRBJ1-1; D call uncertain. Germline assignment: CDR1 LNHDA and CDR2 SQIVND (reference sequence). Between the trimmed V and J ends, which lost 3 bases and 4 bases, there was a span of 6 bases. This CDR3 has 12 amino acids. CDR3 nucleotides: TGTGCCAGTAGTATCTTGGGCACTGAAGCTTTCTTT. Its protein is CASSILGTEAFF.

This clonotype was counted between two and nine times. The rearrangement joins TRBV6-1 to TRBJ2-7; 9 positions agree with TRBD2. This CDR3 is 14 amino acids long. The junction had 1 base not matched to a gene; V was cut back by 1 base and J by 3 bases. Germline CDR1 is MNHNS and CDR2 is SASEGT. In nucleotides, the CDR3 is TGTGCCAGCAGTGAAGGAGCGGGGGGCTACGAGCAGTACTTC. This gives the protein CASSEGAGGYEQYF.

This clonotype was seen more than once but under ten times. The J gene is TRBJ2-3, the V gene TRBV20-1, with 7 nucleotides matching TRBD2. The CDR3 has 14 residues. J was trimmed by 2 bases and V by 3 bases; bases with no gene match: 5. The germline V gene has CDR1 DFQATT and CDR2 SNEGSKA (reference sequence). CDR3 in amino acids: CSASGGVHTDTQYF. DNA of the CDR3: TGCAGTGCTAGTGGGGGGGTACACACAGATACGCAGTATTTT.

This clonotype was observed a handful of times. The genes are TRBV12-5 and TRBJ2-3; tentatively, D is TRBD1 or TRBD2 (5 bases each). The CDR3 is 15 residues long. Germline V CDR1 and CDR2: LGHNT, FRNRAP. Trimming took 1 base from V and 3 from J, leaving 11 bases between them. This CDR3 is CASGLGGRNTDTQYF. The DNA of the CDR3 is TGTGCTAGTGGTTTGGGGGGACGGAATACAGATACGCAGTATTTT.

This clonotype was found a few times. V gene TRBV7-8 combines with J gene TRBJ1-5; 8 nucleotides match TRBD1. Germline CDR1 is SGHVS and CDR2 is FQNEAQ. Trimming at V came to 8 bases and at J to 3 bases, leaving 6 bases not matched to a gene. The CDR3 spans 14 residues. As DNA, the CDR3 is TGTGCCAGCGGGGCGACAGGGGACAATCAGCCCCAGCATTTT. It yields the protein CASGATGDNQPQHF.

This clonotype turned up a few times. The chain joins TRBV4-1 to TRBJ1-5; D gene uncertain. The length of the CDR3 is 14 residues. V shed 6 bases and J shed 9 bases, with 18 bases lying between them. Germline V gene sequence: CDR1 MGHRA, CDR2 YSYEKL. The CDR3 region is CASRFRPGQGPQHF. DNA of the CDR3: TGCGCCAGCAGATTTCGGCCTGGGCAAGGGCCCCAGCATTTT.

This clonotype was picked up a small number of times. The V gene is TRBV4-1, the J gene TRBJ1-1; D possibly corresponds to TRBD1 (5 bases). The CDR3 totals 17 residues. In germline, CDR1 is MGHRA, CDR2 YSYEKL. The V and J ends lost 1 base and 1 base respectively, with 16 bases between them. CDR3 sequence (DNA): TGCGCCAGCAGCCAAGGTCGTGAGGGGCGCGGGAACACTGAAGCTTTCTTT. It codes for CASSQGREGRGNTEAFF.

This clonotype showed up just a few times. The V call is TRBV2, the J call TRBJ2-2; 9 bases match TRBD1. CDR3 size: 15 residues. Germline V gene data show CDR1 as SNHLY and CDR2 as FYNNEI. V lost 5 bases, J lost 2 bases, and 3 bases stayed unmatched. The chain's CDR3 is CASSLDRGNTGELFF. In DNA form, the CDR3 reads TGTGCCAGCAGTTTGGACAGGGGAAACACCGGGGAGCTGTTTTTT.

V gene TRBV28 combines with J gene TRBJ1-1; no reliable D call. Trimming stripped 11 bases from V and 3 bases from J, with 16 bases between. CDR3 length: 13 amino acids. Looked up from germline, CDR1 is MDHEN and CDR2 is SYDVKM. Here the CDR3 DNA reads TGTGCCGGCGCCTACAGTTATGACACTGAAGCTTTCTTT. It yields the protein CAGAYSYDTEAFF.

This sequence joins TRBV20-1 and TRBJ1-2; D remains ambiguous. Germline loops: CDR1 DFQATT, CDR2 SNEGSKA (reference sequence). V was shortened by 0 bases and J by 4 bases, with 15 bases between the two germline ends. This CDR3 is 15 amino acids long. The CDR3 DNA reads as TGCAGTGCTAGAGATCGGTCTGGTCCAATCTATGGCTACACCTTC. Translating gives CSARDRSGPIYGYTF.

This clonotype has a handful of counts. The CDR3: CASSQELAGGRQETQYF. The CDR3 region has the DNA TGTGCCAGCAGCCAAGAACTAGCGGGGGGCCGGCAAGAGACCCAGTACTTC. This chain joins TRBV4-2 and TRBJ2-5; 12 nucleotides line up with TRBD2. The CDR3 contains 17 residues. Germline CDR1 LGHNA, CDR2 YNFKEQ. V lost 0 bases and J lost 2; bases outside the gene matches: 4.

This clonotype occurred many times. The CDR3 bases are TGTGCCAGCAGCGTAGTAGGGGGGACAGGGATGGCCGGGGAGCTGTTTTTT. Its translation is CASSVVGGTGMAGELFF. This chain connects TRBV9 to TRBJ2-2; 9 bases line up with TRBD1. There are 17 residues in the CDR3. CDR1 is SGDLS and CDR2 is YYNGEE in the germline V gene. The J segment lost 6 bases and the V segment lost 0 bases, leaving 9 bases of the junction unmatched.

In its sample, this clonotype was seen a few times. The chain uses TRBV29-1 and TRBJ1-2; D call uncertain. Germline CDR1 SQVTM, CDR2 ANQGSEA. The CDR3 consists of 14 residues. V shed 1 base and J shed 4 bases, with 13 bases lying between them. The CDR3 DNA is TGCAGCGTTGAAGCGCAGAACGGGTTCTATGGCTACACCTTC. This translates into CSVEAQNGFYGYTF.

The V and J genes are TRBV19 and TRBJ2-5, with D possibly being TRBD1 (7 bases). The J call is in doubt because the DNA end fits TRBJ2-1 better. The CDR3 loop spans 12 amino acids. CDR1 is LNHDA, CDR2 SQIVND, per germline (reference sequence). CDR3 DNA: TGTGCCAGTATCGGAGGGGGCTTGGGGCAGTTCTTC. Its protein is CASIGGGLGQFF.

This clonotype was observed a handful of times. The chain has TRBV6-5 and TRBJ2-1; 7 nucleotides align to TRBD2. Germline trimming cut 2 bases from V and 7 bases from J; bases unmatched to any gene: 8. Germline V gene sequence: CDR1 MNHEY, CDR2 SVGAGI. This CDR3 is built from 15 residues. The CDR3 sequence is CASSYPTGGMNEQFF. The CDR3 DNA sequence: TGTGCCAGCAGTTACCCCACCGGGGGGATGAATGAGCAGTTCTTC.

The J gene is TRBJ2-2, the V gene TRBV3-1; D is undetermined. From germline, CDR1 is LGHDT and CDR2 YNNKEL (reference sequence). The CDR3 sequence is 12 residues long. The V end was cut by 3 bases, the J end by 6 bases, with 5 bases between. Here the CDR3 DNA reads TGTGCCAGCAGCCATTACTCCGGGGAGCTGTTTTTT. It specifies CASSHYSGELFF.

This chain joins TRBV27 and TRBJ1-2; D uncertain. The germline gives CDR1 MNHEY, CDR2 SMNVEV (reference sequence). The CDR3 spans 14 residues. The V and J ends lost 6 bases and 6 bases respectively, with 17 bases between them. The CDR3 loop is CASSERNHRHGYTF. In nucleotides, the CDR3 is TGTGCCAGCAGCGAGCGGAACCACCGCCATGGCTACACCTTC.

A few counts support this clonotype. The rearrangement joins TRBV5-1 to TRBJ2-5, with 8 bases that match TRBD2. The V segment lost 2 bases and the J segment 6 bases; nucleotides outside the gene matches: 9. The CDR3 totals 15 residues. The germline V gene has CDR1 SGHRS and CDR2 YFSETQ. In DNA, the CDR3 is TGCGCCAGCAGCTTTGGGGCGGGGGGAACGAAGACCCAGTACTTC. The encoded protein is CASSFGAGGTKTQYF.

The chain uses TRBV7-2 and TRBJ2-5; D unresolved. The V and J ends lost 2 bases and 5 bases respectively, with 15 bases between them. Germline V CDR1 and CDR2: SGHTA, FQGNSA. CDR3 length: 15 amino acids. Written as DNA, the CDR3 is TGTGCCAGCAGCTTAATGATCGGGTTACGGGAGACCCAGTACTTC. The encoded protein is CASSLMIGLRETQYF.

This clonotype was seen only a few times. The rearrangement joins TRBV19 to TRBJ2-7; D is undetermined. Germline CDR1 is LNHDA and CDR2 is SQIVND (reference sequence). The CDR3 is made up of 15 amino acids. The V gene lost 3 bases and the J gene lost 0 bases, with 12 bases spanning the gap. CDR3 residues: CASSIGGSGSYEQYF. The CDR3 DNA is TGTGCCAGTAGTATCGGCGGCTCCGGCTCCTACGAGCAGTACTTC.

The chain links TRBV12-3 or TRBV12-4 to TRBJ2-5; D is ambiguous. The J call could be wrong; TRBJ2-7 is a better fit for the DNA end. This CDR3 comprises 15 residues. CDR3 DNA sequence: TGTGCCAGCAGTCCCCGCATTGACAAGTCCTACGAGCAGTACTTC. It specifies CASSPRIDKSYEQYF.

V gene TRBV7-6 combines with J gene TRBJ2-5, with D unresolved. Trimming left V 1 base short and J 5 bases short, with 8 bases between. The CDR3 is made up of 13 amino acids. Germline values: CDR1 SGHVS, CDR2 FNYEAQ. CDR3 residues: CASSLVTRETQYF. DNA of the CDR3: TGTGCCAGCAGCTTAGTTACTCGGGAGACCCAGTACTTC.

The genes are TRBV3-1 and TRBJ1-3; D is undetermined. V was cut by 6 bases and J by 0 bases, with 15 bases left in between. Germline V gives CDR1 LGHDT, CDR2 YNNKEL (reference sequence). This CDR3 has 16 amino acids. CDR3: CASSPRAGFSGNTIYF. The CDR3 bases are TGTGCCAGCAGTCCAAGAGCGGGGTTCTCTGGAAACACCATATATTTT.

This clonotype was seen only a few times. The rearrangement links TRBV7-9 to TRBJ2-3; 8 bases agree with TRBD1. The V gene end was trimmed by 5 bases and the J gene end by 2 bases; junction bases not matched to a gene: 18. This CDR3 region has 19 residues. Looked up from germline, CDR1 is SEHNR and CDR2 is FQNEAQ (reference sequence). CDR3 bases: TGTGCCAGCAGCCTGAGTCGTATGGAGGCGGACAGGGACACAGATACGCAGTATTTT. It is translated as CASSLSRMEADRDTDTQYF.

The sample holds one count of this clonotype. The V call is TRBV27, the J call TRBJ2-1; 7 bases line up with TRBD1. Germline loops: CDR1 MNHEY, CDR2 SMNVEV (reference sequence). The CDR3 extends over 16 amino acids. Trimming at V came to 5 bases and at J to 5 bases, leaving 12 bases not matched to a gene. Here the CDR3 reads CASSPLALGQDNEQFF. In nucleotides, the CDR3 is TGTGCCAGCAGTCCCCTAGCCCTAGGACAGGACAATGAGCAGTTCTTC.

Only a few counts were recorded for this clonotype. J is TRBJ2-1 and V is TRBV2; TRBD2 agrees at 7 bases. The J call is in doubt because the DNA end fits TRBJ2-7 better. The length of the CDR3 is 16 residues. Germline lookup yields CDR1 SNHLY and CDR2 FYNNEI. CDR3 coding DNA: TGTGCCAGCACTGTGCCGTTGGGACTATCTCGATACGAGCAGTACTTC. This sequence encodes CASTVPLGLSRYEQYF.